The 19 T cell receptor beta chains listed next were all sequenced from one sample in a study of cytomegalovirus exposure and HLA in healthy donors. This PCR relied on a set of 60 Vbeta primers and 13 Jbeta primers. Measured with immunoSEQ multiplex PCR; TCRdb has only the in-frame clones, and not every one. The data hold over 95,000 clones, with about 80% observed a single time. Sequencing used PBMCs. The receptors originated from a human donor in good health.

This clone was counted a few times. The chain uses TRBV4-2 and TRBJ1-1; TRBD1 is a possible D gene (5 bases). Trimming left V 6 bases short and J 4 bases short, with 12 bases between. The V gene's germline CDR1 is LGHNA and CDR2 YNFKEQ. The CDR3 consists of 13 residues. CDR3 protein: CASSRLGGTEAFF. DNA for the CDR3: TGTGCCAGCAGTCGACTGGGGGGCACTGAAGCTTTCTTT.

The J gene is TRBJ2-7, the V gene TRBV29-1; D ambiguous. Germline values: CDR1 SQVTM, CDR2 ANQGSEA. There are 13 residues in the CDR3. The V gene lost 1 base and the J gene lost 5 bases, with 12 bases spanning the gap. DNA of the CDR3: TGCAGCGTTGAAGTCCTCTCGGGTAACGAGCAGTACTTC. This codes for CSVEVLSGNEQYF.

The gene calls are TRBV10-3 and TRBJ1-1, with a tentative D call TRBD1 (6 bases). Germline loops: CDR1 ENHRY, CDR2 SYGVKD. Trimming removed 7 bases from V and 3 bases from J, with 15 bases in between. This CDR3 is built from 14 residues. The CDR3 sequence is CAINLQGSDTEAFF. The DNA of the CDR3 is TGTGCCATCAACTTACAGGGTTCGGACACTGAAGCTTTCTTT.

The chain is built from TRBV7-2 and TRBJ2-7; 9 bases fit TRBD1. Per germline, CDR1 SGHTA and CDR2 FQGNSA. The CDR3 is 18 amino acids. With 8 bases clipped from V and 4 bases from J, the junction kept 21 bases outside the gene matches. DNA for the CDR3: TGTGCCAGCTCCGAACAGGGGGCGGGAATAGGTATCTATTACGAGCAGTACTTC. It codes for CASSEQGAGIGIYYEQYF.

CDR3 DNA: TGTGCCAGCAGTACAATCCGGGTCGCCTACGAGCAGTACTTC. It encodes CASSTIRVAYEQYF. The chain links TRBV28 to TRBJ2-7; no clear D. The CDR3 runs to 14 residues. V lost 5 bases to trimming and J lost 2 bases, with 13 bases between them. Germline assignment: CDR1 MDHEN and CDR2 SYDVKM. The variable domain in full, completed from reference TRBV28 and TRBJ2-7, reads DVKVTQSSRYLVKRTGEKVFLECVQDMDHENMFWYRQDPGLGLRLIYFSYDVKMKEKGDIPEGYSVSREKKERFSLILESASTNQTSMYLCASSTIRVAYEQYFGPGTRLTVT.

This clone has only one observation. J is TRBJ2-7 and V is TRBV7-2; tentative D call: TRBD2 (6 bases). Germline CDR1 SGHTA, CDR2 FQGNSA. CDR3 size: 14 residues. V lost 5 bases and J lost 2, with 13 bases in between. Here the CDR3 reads CASSASRLAYEQYF. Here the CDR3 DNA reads TGTGCCAGCAGCGCTAGCCGACTAGCCTACGAGCAGTACTTC. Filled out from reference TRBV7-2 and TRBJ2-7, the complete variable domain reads GAGVSQSPSNKVTEKGKDVELRCDPISGHTALYWYRQSLGQGLEFLIYFQGNSAPDKSGLPSDRFSAERTGGSVSTLTIQRTQQEDSAVYLCASSASRLAYEQYFGPGTRLTVT.

The CDR3 here is CASSRPLDRGPGAGELFF. The CDR3 DNA reads TGTGCCAGCAGCCGTCCCCTAGACAGGGGGCCCGGGGCCGGGGAGCTGTTTTTT. The chain is built from TRBV7-9 and TRBJ2-2; 10 bases match TRBD1. Trimming removed 5 bases from V and 6 bases from J; junction bases left unmatched: 15. The CDR3 contains 18 residues. The germline V gene encodes CDR1 SEHNR and CDR2 FQNEAQ (reference sequence).

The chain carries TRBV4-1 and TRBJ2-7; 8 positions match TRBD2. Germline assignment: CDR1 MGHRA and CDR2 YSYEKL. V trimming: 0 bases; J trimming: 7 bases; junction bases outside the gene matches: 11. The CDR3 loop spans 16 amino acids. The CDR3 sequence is CASSQELGLASEEQYF. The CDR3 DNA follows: TGCGCCAGCAGCCAAGAACTAGGACTAGCTAGCGAAGAGCAGTACTTC.

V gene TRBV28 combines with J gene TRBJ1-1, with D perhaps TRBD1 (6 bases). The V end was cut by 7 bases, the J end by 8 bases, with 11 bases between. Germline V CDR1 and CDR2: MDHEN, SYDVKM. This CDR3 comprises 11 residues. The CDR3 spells CASITGTEAFF. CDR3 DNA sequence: TGTGCCAGCATCACCGGGACAGAAGCTTTCTTT.

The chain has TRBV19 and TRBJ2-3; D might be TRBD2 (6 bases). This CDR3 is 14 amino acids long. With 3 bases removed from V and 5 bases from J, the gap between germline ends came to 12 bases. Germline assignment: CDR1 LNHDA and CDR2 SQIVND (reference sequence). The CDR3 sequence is CASSIGRGLDTQYF. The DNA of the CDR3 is TGTGCCAGTAGTATCGGTCGGGGGTTAGATACGCAGTATTTT.

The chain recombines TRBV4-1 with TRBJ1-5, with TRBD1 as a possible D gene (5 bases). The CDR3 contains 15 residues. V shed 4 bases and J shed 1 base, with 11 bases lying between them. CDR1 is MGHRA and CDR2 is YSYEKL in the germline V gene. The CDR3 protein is CASSLLPGSNQPQHF. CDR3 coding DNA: TGCGCCAGCAGCCTTCTCCCAGGGAGCAATCAGCCCCAGCATTTT.

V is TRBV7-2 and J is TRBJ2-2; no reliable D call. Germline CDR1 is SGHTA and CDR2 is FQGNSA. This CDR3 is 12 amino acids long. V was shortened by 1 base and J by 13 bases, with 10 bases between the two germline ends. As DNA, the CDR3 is TGTGCCAGCAGCTTAGGGTTGACTGGGCTGTTTTTT. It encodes CASSLGLTGLFF.

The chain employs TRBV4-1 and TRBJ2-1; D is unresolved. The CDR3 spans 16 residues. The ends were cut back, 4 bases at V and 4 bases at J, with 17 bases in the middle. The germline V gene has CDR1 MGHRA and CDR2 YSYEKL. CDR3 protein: CASSRQEALLYNEQFF. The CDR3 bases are TGCGCCAGCAGCCGTCAAGAGGCCCTTCTTTACAATGAGCAGTTCTTC.

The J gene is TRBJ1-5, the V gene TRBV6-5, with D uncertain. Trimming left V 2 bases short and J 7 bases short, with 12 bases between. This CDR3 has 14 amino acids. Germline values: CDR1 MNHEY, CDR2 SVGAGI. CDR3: CASSYGRVGQPQHF. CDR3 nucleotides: TGTGCCAGCAGTTACGGGAGGGTGGGGCAGCCCCAGCATTTT.

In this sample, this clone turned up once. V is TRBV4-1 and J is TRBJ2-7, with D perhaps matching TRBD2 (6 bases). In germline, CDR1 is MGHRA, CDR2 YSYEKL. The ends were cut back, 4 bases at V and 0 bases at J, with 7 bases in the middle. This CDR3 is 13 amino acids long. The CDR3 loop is CASSPGGSYEQYF. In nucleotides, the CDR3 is TGCGCCAGCAGCCCCGGGGGCTCCTACGAGCAGTACTTC.

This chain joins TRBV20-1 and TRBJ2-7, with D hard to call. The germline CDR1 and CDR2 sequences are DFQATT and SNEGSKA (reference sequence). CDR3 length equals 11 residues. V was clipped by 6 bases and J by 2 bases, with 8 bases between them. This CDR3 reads CSAPLTYEQYF. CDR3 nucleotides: TGCAGTGCCCCACTGACCTACGAGCAGTACTTC.

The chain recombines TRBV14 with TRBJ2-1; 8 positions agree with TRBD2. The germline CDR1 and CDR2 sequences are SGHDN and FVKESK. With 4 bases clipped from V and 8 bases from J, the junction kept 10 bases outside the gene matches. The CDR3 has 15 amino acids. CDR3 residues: CASSLLTGGSYEQFF. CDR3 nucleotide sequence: TGTGCCAGCAGCCTTCTAACGGGGGGGAGTTATGAGCAGTTCTTC.

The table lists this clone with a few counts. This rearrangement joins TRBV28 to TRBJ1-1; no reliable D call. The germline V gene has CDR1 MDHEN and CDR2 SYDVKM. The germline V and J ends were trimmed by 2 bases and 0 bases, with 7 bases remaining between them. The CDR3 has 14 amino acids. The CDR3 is CASSLIGVNTEAFF. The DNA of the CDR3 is TGTGCCAGCAGTTTAATTGGAGTGAACACTGAAGCTTTCTTT.

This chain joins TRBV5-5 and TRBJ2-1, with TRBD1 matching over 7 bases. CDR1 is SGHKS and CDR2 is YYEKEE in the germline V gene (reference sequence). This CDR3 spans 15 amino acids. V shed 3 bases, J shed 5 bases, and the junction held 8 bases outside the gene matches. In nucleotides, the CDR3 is TGTGCCAGCAGCTCACCAGGGGGTAGGAACAATGAGCAGTTCTTC. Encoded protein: CASSSPGGRNNEQFF.